This T cell receptor (beta chain) was recorded in a study of T cells in Graves' hyperthyroidism and ophthalmopathy. Amplification of TCR beta CDR3 regions was performed using RNA transcripts as template. First-round RT-PCR with HTBI primers amplified the TCR CDR3 region. MiXCR was run by TCRdb on the multiplex PCR reads, yielding one entry per CDR3 protein. The table shows approximately 300,000 distinct CDR3 sequences, with around a sixth occurring only once. Trimming took 6 bases from V and 2 from J, leaving 14 bases between them. Per the germline V gene, CDR1 is DFQATT and CDR2 is SNEGSKA (reference sequence). The CDR3 has 13 amino acids. This clonotype was detected a few times. Recently diagnosed hyperthyroidism of less than 2 months' duration affected patients aged 18 to 65. Lactation, pregnancy, other autoimmune disease or uncontrolled infection excluded patients.

The chain combines TRBV20-1 with TRBJ2-7; D is possibly TRBD2 (5 bases). The receptor comes from a man younger than 45 with Graves' hyperthyroidism. Sequenced material: blood. The CDR3 reads CSASRGFTYEQYF. The CDR3 DNA sequence: TGCAGTGCCTCCCGAGGGTTTACCTACGAGCAGTACTTC.